One and the same sample provided the 14 T cell receptor beta chains below, sequenced in a study of human T cells and chemical hapten exposure. Described time point: patch test 3, about 24 weeks after DPC sensitization. The treatment: therapeutic diphenylcyclopropenone sensitization with weekly scalp DPC. A single record per CDR3 protein comes from TCRdb applying MiXCR to the RACE reads. The table lists more than 95,000 distinct CDR3 sequences, 25% to 35% of them singletons. The sequencing here drew on whole blood, taken in connection with sensitization to the hapten diphenylcyclopropenone (DPC). Source of these receptors: a man aged 40-50 years with alopecia areata. Some clones in this sample may be carry-over from other donors' samples.

The DNA for the CDR3 is TGCAGTGCCACAGGTTTGGGGTACTCCTACGAGCAGTACTTC. Translation: CSATGLGYSYEQYF. The chain has TRBV20-1 and TRBJ2-7; a weak D match, TRBD1 (5 bases). The V and J ends lost 6 bases and 0 bases respectively, with 15 bases between them. The germline V gene encodes CDR1 DFQATT and CDR2 SNEGSKA (reference sequence). The CDR3 covers 14 residues.

This clonotype was detected only a few times. V and J are TRBV28 and TRBJ1-2, with 9 bases identical to TRBD1. V dropped 6 bases and J dropped 8; count of bases not matched to a gene: 7. Germline V gene data show CDR1 as MDHEN and CDR2 as SYDVKM. This CDR3 is 13 amino acids long. CDR3 bases: TGTGCCAGCAGAAGAACAGGGGGCTTAGGCTACACCTTC. Amino acids: CASRRTGGLGYTF.

The chain links TRBV6-2 or TRBV6-3 to TRBJ1-5; tentatively, D is TRBD1 (5 bases). Germline CDR1 is MNHEY and CDR2 is SVGEGT. The length of the CDR3 is 15 residues. Trimming pared 7 bases from V and 6 bases from J, leaving 19 bases between. CDR3 sequence: CASNLAGSTGQPQHF. The CDR3 DNA reads as TGTGCCAGCAACTTGGCAGGGAGTACAGGTCAGCCCCAGCATTTT.

This clonotype has only a few counts. This sequence joins TRBV5-4 and TRBJ2-1; 9 bases are shared with TRBD2. V dropped 3 bases and J dropped 7; count of bases not matched to a gene: 11. Germline assignment: CDR1 SGHNT and CDR2 YYREEE (reference sequence). The CDR3 runs 16 residues. CDR3 protein: CASSSIAGASSNEQFF. For the CDR3, the DNA is TGTGCCAGCAGCTCTATAGCGGGAGCGTCGAGTAATGAGCAGTTCTTC.

This clonotype was observed a few times. V and J are TRBV28 and TRBJ2-7, with D perhaps matching TRBD2 (6 bases). V shed 6 bases and J shed 1 base, with 16 bases lying between them. Germline V lookup: CDR1 MDHEN, CDR2 SYDVKM. The CDR3 has 15 residues. CDR3 bases: TGTGCCAGCAGCCTGGGGGGACCTTCATCCTACGAGCAGTACTTC. The encoded protein is CASSLGGPSSYEQYF.

This clonotype was observed once. This chain connects TRBV27 to TRBJ1-2; D not resolved. Deletions cut 6 bases from V and 0 bases from J, with 5 bases between. Per germline, CDR1 MNHEY and CDR2 SMNVEV (reference sequence). CDR3 length: 12 amino acids. The CDR3 loop reads CASSPPNYGYTF. CDR3 sequence (DNA): TGTGCCAGCAGCCCCCCTAACTATGGCTACACCTTC.

This chain links TRBV12-3 or TRBV12-4 with TRBJ2-7; 9 nucleotides align to TRBD1. The CDR3 is 15 amino acids. J was trimmed by 1 base and V by 5 bases; bases with no gene match: 6. The CDR3 coding sequence is TGTGCCAGCAGTCGACAGGGGGGCTTGTCCTACGAGCAGTACTTC. Protein product: CASSRQGGLSYEQYF.

The chain links TRBV7-3 to TRBJ2-1; D is tentatively TRBD1 or TRBD2 (5 bases each). V dropped 2 bases and J dropped 9 bases, with 17 bases sitting between them. Germline CDR1 reads SGHTA; CDR2 reads FQGTGA. This CDR3 is 15 amino acids long. The CDR3 DNA reads TGTGCCAGCAGCTTAGGTGTCTGGGACGTGGGTGAGCAGTTCTTC. Amino acids: CASSLGVWDVGEQFF.

The chain carries TRBV18 and TRBJ2-1, with D perhaps being TRBD1 or TRBD2 (5 bases each). The germline gives CDR1 KGHSH, CDR2 LQKENI. The CDR3 has 12 residues. The V and J ends lost 1 base and 8 bases respectively, with 6 bases between them. In DNA, the CDR3 is TGTGCCAGCTCACCACGAGGGGATGAGCAGTTCTTC. The encoded protein is CASSPRGDEQFF.

The rearrangement uses TRBV4-2 and TRBJ2-1; D may be TRBD1 (5 bases). Germline CDR1 is LGHNA and CDR2 is YNFKEQ. There are 17 residues in the CDR3. V was shortened by 0 bases and J by 0 bases, with 12 bases between the two germline ends. The CDR3 loop reads CASSQDGAESSYNEQFF. The CDR3, as DNA: TGTGCCAGCAGCCAAGATGGGGCGGAAAGCTCCTACAATGAGCAGTTCTTC.

The rearrangement uses TRBV20-1 and TRBJ2-5; either TRBD1 or TRBD2 may fit D (5 bases each). Trimming shortened V by 1 base and J by 1 base, and 13 bases separated the two germline ends. From germline, CDR1 is DFQATT and CDR2 SNEGSKA (reference sequence). CDR3 length equals 15 residues. In DNA, the CDR3 is TGCAGTGCTAGAGTAGGTGGGACCGCCCAAGAGACCCAGTACTTC. This encodes CSARVGGTAQETQYF.

J is TRBJ2-3 and V is TRBV5-1; the match to TRBD2 covers 8 bases. The ends lost 5 bases at V and 0 bases at J; junction bases unmatched: 5. This CDR3 has 15 amino acids. Germline CDR1 SGHRS, CDR2 YFSETQ. The CDR3 bases are TGCGCCAGCAGGGCCAGCGGGAGTAGCACAGATACGCAGTATTTT. This gives the protein CASRASGSSTDTQYF.

This clonotype showed up just once. CDR3 amino acids: CASSLALGPHPAEAFF. The DNA for the CDR3 is TGCGCCAGCAGCTTGGCCCTCGGCCCCCATCCCGCTGAAGCTTTCTTT. The chain has TRBV5-1 and TRBJ1-1; D unresolved. In germline, CDR1 is SGHRS, CDR2 YFSETQ. Trimming cost V 0 bases and J 6 bases, with 18 bases left between them. The CDR3 has 16 residues. The whole variable domain, remainder taken from reference TRBV5-1 and TRBJ1-1, is KAGVTQTPRYLIKTRGQQVTLSCSPISGHRSVSWYQQTPGQGLQFLFEYFSETQRNKGNFPGRFSGRQFSNSRSEMNVSTLELGDSALYLCASSLALGPHPAEAFFGQGTRLTVV.

The chain employs TRBV2 and TRBJ1-1; perhaps TRBD1 as D (6 bases). This CDR3 has 14 amino acids. Trimming left V 6 bases short and J 1 base short, with 12 bases between. Per germline, CDR1 SNHLY and CDR2 FYNNEI. For the CDR3, the DNA is TGTGCCAGCAGGGGGGCGAACTGGAACACTGAAGCTTTCTTT. Its translation is CASRGANWNTEAFF.